This T cell receptor beta chain was observed in a study of naive and memory T cell subsets. Described treatment: skin biopsy from PPD injection site in Mantoux-positive individual. An oligonucleotide containing a UMI was ligated to the 3' end of TCR cDNA. Tuberculin skin test biopsies were taken where PPD was injected in Mantoux-positive people. Four PCR rounds used nested alpha and beta constant region primers plus the SP2 primer. TCRdb used MiXCR to reprocess the UMI-ligation and nested PCR reads, holding one entry per CDR3 protein. The sample lists around 30,000 distinct CDR3 sequences, less than 8.5% occurring once. This clonotype showed up many times. Specimen: skin, collected from a tuberculin skin test site. The receptor was derived from an adult in good health.

CDR3 sequence: CASSRTDYGYTF. DNA of the CDR3: TGTGCCAGCAGTAGGACCGACTATGGCTACACCTTC. V gene TRBV14 combines with J gene TRBJ1-2; D gene uncertain. Germline V gene sequence: CDR1 SGHDN, CDR2 FVKESK. Between the trimmed V and J ends, which lost 6 bases and 3 bases, there was a span of 8 bases. The CDR3 sequence is 12 residues long.